The clone carrying this TCR beta chain was seen a few times. One entry per CDR3 protein results from TCRdb running MiXCR on the RT-PCR reads. The table includes hundreds of thousands of distinct CDR3 sequences, 13% detected once. This record belongs to a study of response to subunit inactivated influenza vaccine. V trimming: 3 bases; J trimming: 0 bases; junction bases outside the gene matches: 5. This CDR3 has 17 residues. This clonotype was obtained from a man aged 45-60 years who received an inactivated influenza vaccine. Sequenced material: PBMCs from blood, taken 45 days after vaccination. The chain carries TRBV12-3 or TRBV12-4 and TRBJ2-6; 7 bases are a match to TRBD1. CDR3 in amino acids: CASSFTGQSSGANVLTF. The CDR3 DNA reads TGTGCCAGCAGTTTTACGGGACAGAGCTCTGGGGCCAACGTCCTGACTTTC.